The following is a TCR beta chain sequence with its context. Those enrolled, adults aged roughly 18 to 90 years, came from about two dozen US areas. In assigning cohorts, the study relied on participant-reported clinical history. TCRdb keeps only in-frame clones here, not all; method: immunoSEQ multiplex PCR. Counted here are 350,000 to 450,000 clones, roughly 92% occurring once; the ten biggest clones make up about 0.9%. The entry originates in a study of blood T cell repertoires in COVID-19. Turning to the study itself: PBMCs, B-cell-depleted T cells, or T cells were the source of the cDNA or gDNA that made up the material.

CDR3 length: 13 amino acids. V was shortened by 4 bases and J by 1 base, with 7 bases between the two germline ends. Germline V gene sequence: CDR1 SNHLY, CDR2 FYNNEI. Sample: PBMCs or T cells enriched from blood (not recorded which). This TCR was sampled from a woman aged 40 to 50 who had been exposed to COVID-19. The rearrangement joins TRBV2 to TRBJ1-1, with D uncertain. The CDR3 DNA reads as TGTGCCAGCAGTGTAAGACAGAACACTGAAGCTTTCTTT. Its protein is CASSVRQNTEAFF.